The present entry profiles one TCR beta chain with its context. The sample holds a few counts of this clonotype. The antigen it recognizes is unknown. There are no base qualities to consult, and no much larger clone falls within one base. This specimen comes from a study of Graves' ophthalmopathy and Graves' hyperthyroidism (dated by TCRdb to 2016 to 2019). At the level of the whole study: Hyperthyroidism was defined as stable when no progression to ophthalmopathy occurred within 18 months of follow-up. To tell Graves' ophthalmopathy apart from Graves' hyperthyroidism, and to predict which patients would progress to ophthalmopathy, the study relied on TCR beta repertoire signatures. In total, around 140 blood samples were TCR-sequenced: 43 ophthalmopathy, some 72 hyperthyroidism and some 17 hyperthyroidism-to-ophthalmopathy patients. To explore V-J signatures that separate ophthalmopathy from hyperthyroidism, a discovery set of about a hundred patients was enrolled, consisting of 40 to 45 with ophthalmopathy and roughly 57 with stable hyperthyroidism. The independent validation cohort included about 19 hyperthyroidism patients plus 17 patients who later progressed from hyperthyroidism to ophthalmopathy. In over five hyperthyroidism patients, the T-cell repertoires found in thyroid tissue were compared with those found in blood. Once sampling was done, hyperthyroidism patients were given methimazole at a starting dose of 30 mg daily, while ophthalmopathy patients were given high-dose intravenous methylprednisolone. The paper's findings and limits, for the study overall: In cross-validation, the 13-signature model distinguished ophthalmopathy from stable hyperthyroidism with around 90% sensitivity and over 81% specificity, while in the test set the corresponding values were about 80% and 75%. Among expanded thyroid clonotypes with frequency above 0.001, most also showed up in blood, which suggests that blood repertoires may reflect the thyroid immune response. In validation, the model predicted ophthalmopathy progression with nearly 71% sensitivity and roughly 72% specificity; some twelve predicted patients were CT-confirmed with GO in a median of approximately six months. No statistical method was used to set the sample size in advance, and the investigators knew which group each participant was assigned to.

For repertoire sequencing, TCR beta CDR3 regions were amplified from RNA transcripts. A first-round RT-PCR used HTBI primers with the Qiagen OneStep RT-PCR kit, followed by a second-round multiplex PCR, size selection and purification. The libraries underwent paired-end sequencing with 100 bp reads on an Illumina HiSeq2000. Concerning the study's data processing: SOAPnuke was used to process the reads, removing any read that contained adapters or uncalled bases, had a mean Phred below 15, or lacked an exact match to the constant primer or identifier. COPE v1.2.5 was used to merge the high-quality paired reads. Each unique nucleotide sequence was defined as a clonotype, and clonotypes were aligned to IMGT TRB V, D and J references with MiTCR v1.1. The analysis was limited to V-J combinations with a frequency above 0.0001, which together covered approximately 99% of repertoires. For each V-J combination, a TCR clonal expansion and chaos score was defined as the ratio of F50 clonal expansion to chaos observed in the TCRdist matrix. Welch's t-statistics and random forest were used to narrow the features down to over ten V-J combinations, which were then fed into a naive Bayes classifier. The Morisita-Horn index was used to measure how similar the thyroid and blood repertoires were. TCRdb applied fastp at Q25 and MiXCR to the public reads, then kept only in-frame beta chains. Each record represents a unique CDR3 protein, reported with the most common genes and DNA among its rows. TCRdb, not the original authors, processed these V and J calls. Here the sample has 500,000 to 700,000 distinct CDR3 sequences; 39% occur a single time. The biggest ten clones account for 4% to 5% of the sample.

From the cysteine up to the phenylalanine, the CDR3 has a length of 15 residues. CDR3 DNA is the only sequence kept; it has 45 bases, read in frame from the first base. V sheds 5 bases and J sheds 0 bases, leaving 13 bases between their ends. The germline V gene (reference sequence) provides CDR1 SEHNR and CDR2 FQNEAQ. Hyperthyroidism patients were newly diagnosed, were aged 18 to 65 years, and had a disease duration under 2 months. Patients with other autoimmune diseases, uncontrolled infections, pregnancy or lactation were excluded from the study. Diagnosis was based on clinical symptoms, serum thyroxine, TRAb, thyroid ultrasound and orbital computed tomography. Trizol reagent was used to extract the total RNA, and its quality was then checked on an Agilent 2100 Bioanalyzer.

Recombination linked TRBV7-9 to TRBJ1-1; a weak D assignment points to TRBD1 (5 bases agree). The clonotype originates from an adult man with Graves' hyperthyroidism. Sample: peripheral blood or thyroid tissue (not recorded which). The CDR3 sequence is CASSPIGGVNTEAFF. The nucleotide sequence reads as follows: TGTGCCAGCAGCCCCATCGGGGGGGTGAACACTGAAGCTTTCTTT.